Included here is one T cell receptor (beta chain) sequence, with context. What it binds is not known. The data originate from a study of T cell responses to AZD1222 COVID-19 vaccine. Study-level findings and limits: Unmutated variant regions reportedly attract nearly half of all spike-specific TCRs. Spike-specific TCR breadth and depth grew following two AZD1222 doses. The donors showed a predominance of white British ancestry and of females, with possible underestimation of clonal diversity. Sampling captured repertoires only after the peak T cell response.

Repertoires were generated with immunoSEQ multiplex PCR, while TCRdb's copy carries only in-frame clones and drops some. Among 85,000 or so clones listed, roughly 84% were seen once. The germline V gene has CDR1 SGHRS and CDR2 YFSETQ. The junction had 8 bases not matched to a gene; V was cut back by 3 bases and J by 2 bases. The CDR3 has 16 residues. The specimen comprised peripheral blood, sampled 28 days after the second AZD1222 dose. The rearrangement links TRBV5-1 to TRBJ1-2, with 9 bases identical to TRBD1. The receptor was isolated from an adult who received the AZD1222 COVID-19 vaccine. CDR3 DNA sequence: TGCGCCAGCAGCTCCGGGACAGGGAACTACAACTATGGCTACACCTTC. Residues: CASSSGTGNYNYGYTF.